This TCR beta chain was identified during a study of CD8+CD57+ T cells in acquired aplastic anemia. Regarding the study as a whole: Patients and controls had in common approximately 29 CD8+ CDR3 sequences.

Genomic DNA was employed as the template in profiling TCR beta VDJ and CDR3. From the reads, TCRdb called clonotypes with MiXCR, one entry per CDR3 protein. The repertoire holds about 150,000 distinct CDR3 sequences, with 45% to 55% as singletons. This clonotype was picked up a small number of times. The antigen is not known. Trimming cost V 6 bases and J 3 bases, with 26 bases left between them. CDR1 is MNHEY and CDR2 is SMNVEV in the germline V gene (reference sequence). This CDR3 is built from 19 residues. Previously, flow cytometry had revealed CD8+CD57+ cell expansion in the patients chosen for sequencing. Untreated patients provided the blood samples, with no therapy given before sampling.

This rearrangement joins TRBV27 to TRBJ2-2; D assignment may be TRBD1 or TRBD2 (5 bases each). The sequence derives from a human donor with aplastic anemia. Material for sequencing was sorted CD4+, CD8+, or CD8+CD57+ T cells (not recorded which) from PBMCs. CDR3 sequence reads: CASRRATSESGPHTGELFF. DNA for the CDR3: TGTGCCAGCAGGAGGGCGACCAGTGAGTCGGGACCTCACACCGGGGAGCTGTTTTTT.